This is a list of T cell receptor beta chains from one sample in a study of T-cell reconstitution after alpha-beta-depleted transplantation in children. One entry per CDR3 protein, called by TCRdb with MiXCR from the PCR reads. The sample has 440,000 or so distinct CDR3 sequences, roughly two fifths seen once. Sequences were derived from PBMCs, sampled before TCRalphabeta/CD19-depleted stem cell transplant. The receptors here all came from a girl aged 2-10 years with aplastic anemia, due to receive a stem cell transplant. Each CDR3 is given without its conserved first and last residue.

j_gene,v_gene,CDR3aa
TRBJ2-1,TRBV10-3,AIQIRSYNEQF
TRBJ2-3,TRBV28,ASSFWGTGKDTQY
TRBJ2-7,TRBV6-2/TRBV6-3,ASSYGRDSSYEQY
TRBJ2-1,TRBV6-2/TRBV6-3,ASTQRVQLNEQF
TRBJ2-1,TRBV4-1,ASSQGRGLAGPGRYNEQF
TRBJ2-1,TRBV20-1,SARDRDRGDEQF
TRBJ2-1,TRBV12-3/TRBV12-4,ASSHPGQEYNEQF
TRBJ2-3,TRBV20-1,SAANPGKGTDTQY
TRBJ1-5,TRBV18,ASSQDREQPQH
TRBJ2-5,TRBV5-6,ASSLAGGTETQY
TRBJ2-7,TRBV12-3/TRBV12-4,ASSLTGVDEQY
TRBJ2-7,TRBV27,ASSASGRSAAQY
TRBJ2-7,TRBV4-1,ASSPSLAESYEQY
TRBJ2-5,TRBV20-1,SAPSDRGRVETQY
TRBJ2-5,TRBV5-1,ASSLGPAGGPKGTQY
TRBJ2-1,TRBV7-6,ASSLTEGNEQF
TRBJ1-1,TRBV28,ASIPSLPTEAF
TRBJ2-1,TRBV7-6,ASSLTETTNEQF
TRBJ1-3,TRBV30,AWSVISGNTIY
TRBJ2-5,TRBV30,AWSGGETQY
TRBJ2-3,TRBV5-6,ASSRDDGTSGHTDTQY
TRBJ1-1,TRBV5-1,ASSLGARNTEAF
TRBJ2-7,TRBV27,ASTPDPGYEQY
TRBJ1-1,TRBV20-1,SAREQGRNTEAF
TRBJ2-7,TRBV29-1,SGSVGTSGPQYEQY
TRBJ1-1,TRBV20-1,SAEDRANTEAF
TRBJ2-3,TRBV11-2,ASSRTSARAITDTQY
TRBJ2-1,TRBV5-1,ASSLGTSTLYNEQF
TRBJ1-4,TRBV7-2,ASSWDLTRGEKLF
TRBJ2-2,TRBV5-1,ASSEAHTGELF
TRBJ2-1,TRBV6-1,ASRPRTSGTHEQF
TRBJ2-7,TRBV2,ASRLAGPYEQY
TRBJ2-5,TRBV4-1,ASSPLAGYETQY
TRBJ2-1,TRBV12-3/TRBV12-4,ASAEDGRSYNEQF
TRBJ2-1,TRBV28,ASSPPAGLAGGSSYNEQF
TRBJ1-4,TRBV28,ASTSLRGLTNEKLF
TRBJ2-1,TRBV6-6,ASSPKTSGPYNEQF
TRBJ1-4,TRBV12-3/TRBV12-4,ASSSRGQTNEKLF
TRBJ2-3,TRBV29-1,SVAASSSTDTQY
TRBJ2-3,TRBV7-9,ASSPGQGAFQDTQY
TRBJ2-3,TRBV29-1,SVRPSGSTDTQY
TRBJ1-3,TRBV12-3/TRBV12-4,ASSVGGDTIY
TRBJ2-5,TRBV28,ASSPPSGKQTQY
TRBJ2-3,TRBV20-1,SARRTSGPTDTQY
TRBJ2-3,TRBV30,AWTPAALHFTDTQY
TRBJ2-1,TRBV3-1,ASSRLGAGANNEQF
TRBJ2-4,TRBV5-4,ASSWGQGLAGVEAKNIQY
TRBJ2-7,TRBV20-1,SASPTSDYEQY
TRBJ2-3,TRBV15,ATSRDPARWGGFTDTQY
TRBJ2-2,TRBV7-9,ASSPPGSVTGELF
TRBJ2-5,TRBV4-2,ASSQVLGSQETQY